Following are 10 T cell receptor beta chains from one sample sequenced in a study of cytomegalovirus exposure and HLA in healthy donors. 13 Jbeta primers and 60 Vbeta primers were used for the PCR. Profiling relied on immunoSEQ multiplex PCR, and the TCRdb table lists in-frame clones only, not all of them. The profile shows tens of thousands of clones, 60% to 85% of them singletons. What was sequenced was PBMCs. The receptors stem from a male donor in good health and CMV-seropositive.

V is TRBV4-2 and J is TRBJ2-7; 9 bases line up with TRBD2. V lost 1 base and J lost 4; bases outside the gene matches: 8. CDR1 LGHNA and CDR2 YNFKEQ come from the germline V gene. CDR3 length: 16 residues. CDR3 in DNA: TGTGCCAGCAGCCAAGTGGCCGGCGGGGGGGCTTACGAGCAGTACTTC. It translates to CASSQVAGGGAYEQYF.

The chain uses TRBV11-1 and TRBJ2-5, with 8 nucleotides matching TRBD1. CDR3 length equals 15 residues. V lost 5 bases to trimming and J lost 7 bases; unmatched junction nucleotides: 12. CDR1 SGHAT and CDR2 FQDESV come from the germline V gene (reference sequence). The CDR3 DNA is TGTGCCAGCAGCGACCGGACAGGGTGGGCCAGGACCCAGTACTTC. Encoded protein: CASSDRTGWARTQYF.

This clone was observed a single time. This chain links TRBV7-6 with TRBJ2-5; 9 nucleotides align to TRBD2. Germline assignment: CDR1 SGHVS and CDR2 FNYEAQ. Losses at the gene ends were 0 bases for V and 2 bases for J; bases not matched to a gene: 4. This CDR3 has 16 residues. The DNA for the CDR3 is TGTGCCAGCAGCTTAGCTAGCGGGGGAGAACAAGAGACCCAGTACTTC. This gives the protein CASSLASGGEQETQYF.

A note on this clone: Its ends do not fully match the called genes, so a read error is possible. This chain joins TRBV7-7 and TRBJ2-1; tentatively, D is TRBD2 (5 bases). The CDR3 has 15 amino acids. The germline V gene has CDR1 SSHAT and CDR2 FNYEAQ (reference sequence). The CDR3 region is CASSASTTSYNEQFF. In DNA, the CDR3 is TGTGCTAGCAGCGCCTCGACTACCTCTTACAATGAGCAGTTCTTC. The whole variable domain, filled in from reference TRBV7-7 and TRBJ2-1, reads GAGVSQSPRYKVTKRGQDVTLRCDPISSHATLYWYQQALGQGPEFLTYFNYEAQPDKSGLPSDRFSAERPEGSISTLTIQRTEQRDSAMYRCASSASTTSYNEQFFGPGTRLTVL.

The V gene is TRBV13, the J gene TRBJ2-2; 8 nucleotides align to TRBD2. The V gene's germline CDR1 is PRHDT and CDR2 FYEKMQ (reference sequence). The CDR3 contains 15 residues. The J segment lost 5 bases and the V segment lost 3 bases, leaving 5 bases of the junction unmatched. The DNA for the CDR3 is TGTGCCAGCAGCTTCGGGGGGGCGAGAACCGGGGAGCTGTTTTTT. Its protein product is CASSFGGARTGELFF.

The V call is TRBV9, the J call TRBJ1-2; D is undetermined. Germline V gene sequence: CDR1 SGDLS, CDR2 YYNGEE. The germline V and J ends were trimmed by 2 bases and 8 bases, with 13 bases remaining between them. The CDR3 loop spans 13 amino acids. CDR3 sequence (DNA): TGTGCCAGCAGCGTCCGGGATTGGGAGGGCTACACCTTC. The encoded protein is CASSVRDWEGYTF.

This clone has more than one count but fewer than ten. Here the CDR3 DNA reads TGTGCCAGTAGTATGGGCGGGAACTATGGCTACACCTTC. This translates into CASSMGGNYGYTF. This chain links TRBV19 with TRBJ1-2, with no clear D. V lost 3 bases, J lost 2 bases, and 7 bases lay in between. This CDR3 is built from 13 residues. Germline CDR1 LNHDA, CDR2 SQIVND (reference sequence).

The V call is TRBV4-2, the J call TRBJ2-1; 7 positions agree with TRBD1. The CDR3 is 14 amino acids. The V and J ends lost 0 bases and 5 bases, in that order; junction bases with no gene match: 1. Germline CDR1 and CDR2: LGHNA and YNFKEQ. The CDR3 sequence: CASSQEGTDNEQFF. The CDR3 coding sequence is TGTGCCAGCAGCCAAGAGGGGACAGACAATGAGCAGTTCTTC.

This clone was seen a handful of times. The rearrangement links TRBV25-1 to TRBJ2-5; weak D call: TRBD1 (6 bases). CDR1 is MGHDK and CDR2 is SYGVNS in the germline V gene. The length of the CDR3 is 13 residues. V dropped 8 bases and J dropped 0 bases, with 10 bases sitting between them. The CDR3 DNA reads as TGTGCCAGCCTCGGACAGTACCAAGAGACCCAGTACTTC. Translation gives CASLGQYQETQYF.

The chain links TRBV7-3 to TRBJ2-1; D is ambiguous. Germline CDR1 and CDR2: SGHTA and FQGTGA. The CDR3 covers 14 residues. The ends were cut back, 5 bases at V and 5 bases at J, with 13 bases in the middle. CDR3 sequence (DNA): TGTGCCAGCAGCCCCAATTCCGGTAACAATGAGCAGTTCTTC. Residues: CASSPNSGNNEQFF.